Below are 5 T cell receptor beta chains sequenced from a single sample in a study of control samples from healthy donors and cancer patients. Only in-frame clones appear in the TCRdb table, and some are missing; sequencing was by immunoSEQ multiplex PCR. The sample has tens of thousands of clones; around 90% are singletons. Material for sequencing was blood. These TCRs come from a woman between 65 and 79 years old in good health.

The V gene is TRBV18, the J gene TRBJ2-7; TRBD2 is a possible D gene (5 bases). V was pared by 3 bases and J by 2 bases, with 11 bases between. From germline, CDR1 is KGHSH and CDR2 LQKENI. There are 14 residues in the CDR3. In nucleotides, the CDR3 is TGTGCCAGCTCACCGATCGGGGAAACCTACGAGCAGTACTTC. Translating it yields CASSPIGETYEQYF.

The chain employs TRBV19 and TRBJ2-2; 7 bases align to TRBD1. The V gene's germline CDR1 is LNHDA and CDR2 SQIVND (reference sequence). V was pared by 3 bases and J by 3 bases, with 10 bases of the junction left unmatched. The CDR3 loop spans 17 amino acids. The CDR3 nucleotides read TGTGCCAGTAGTATGGCCCGCAGGGGGTCTTACACCGGGGAGCTGTTTTTT. This translates into CASSMARRGSYTGELFF. Based on the CDR3 plus reference TRBV19 and TRBJ2-2, the full variable domain is DGGITQSPKYLFRKEGQNVTLSCEQNLNHDAMYWYRQDPGQGLRLIYYSQIVNDFQKGDIAEGYSVSREKKESFPLTVTSAQKNPTAFYLCASSMARRGSYTGELFFGEGSRLTVL.

The V gene is TRBV19, the J gene TRBJ1-6; D remains ambiguous. This CDR3 spans 16 amino acids. The germline V gene has CDR1 LNHDA and CDR2 SQIVND (reference sequence). Trimming stripped 3 bases from V and 6 bases from J, with 15 bases between. CDR3 protein: CASSISAGTLNSPLHF. The CDR3, as DNA: TGTGCCAGTAGTATCTCAGCGGGAACTCTTAATTCACCCCTCCACTTT.

V and J are TRBV6-2 or TRBV6-3 and TRBJ2-3, with D unresolved. V lost 6 bases, J lost 0 bases, and 7 bases lay in between. This CDR3 is built from 13 residues. Germline lookup yields CDR1 MNHEY and CDR2 SVGEGT. The CDR3 here is CASSPDSTDTQYF. The CDR3 nucleotides are TGTGCCAGCAGCCCGGACAGCACAGATACGCAGTATTTT.

This rearrangement joins TRBV6-1 to TRBJ1-3; 7 nucleotides align to TRBD1. The V gene's germline CDR1 is MNHNS and CDR2 SASEGT. This CDR3 is built from 16 residues. V lost 1 base to trimming and J lost 9 bases; unmatched junction nucleotides: 12. CDR3 protein: CASSEELQGPLSTIYF. The CDR3 DNA reads as TGTGCCAGCAGTGAAGAGTTACAGGGGCCGCTCAGCACCATATATTTT.